This TCR beta chain was sequenced during a study of tumor-infiltrating lymphocytes in localized non-small cell lung cancer. The overall study: Resected tumor was paired with non-adjacent uninvolved lung from the same patient.

The data were produced by immunoSEQ multiplex PCR, yet TCRdb's version contains in-frame clones alone and is incomplete. The repertoire holds fewer than 25,000 clones, with 73% as singletons. To note about this clone: Its antigen is as yet unknown.

CDR1 SGHTA and CDR2 FQGNSA come from the germline V gene. The CDR3 sequence is 14 residues long. Trimming shortened V by 1 base and J by 0 bases, and 5 bases separated the two germline ends. Whole-study findings and limits: IM1 and IM2 tumors showed no difference in T-cell fraction. Different pieces of the same tissue went to different assays, confounding technical variation with intratumor heterogeneity.

This chain connects TRBV7-2 to TRBJ2-3; D gene ambiguous. The sequence came from a human donor with non-small cell lung cancer. Sequencing input: lung tumor tissue. The CDR3 loop reads CASSLDPSTDTQYF. For the CDR3, the DNA is TGTGCCAGCAGCTTAGATCCCAGCACAGATACGCAGTATTTT.